What follows are 31 T cell receptor beta chains derived from one specimen sequenced in a study of shared clonotypes between healthy human individuals. Assay: immunoSEQ multiplex PCR; the TCRdb copy retains only in-frame clones and omits some. The sample contains approximately 1.5 million clones, about 98.5% of which appear only once. Sequencing input: naive CD4+ T cells sorted from blood. Subset specified: CD45RA+ positively selected. Every receptor here comes from a man younger than 45 in good health.

The chain is built from TRBV7-9 and TRBJ1-1; possible D gene TRBD1, 6 bases. The germline gives CDR1 SEHNR, CDR2 FQNEAQ (reference sequence). The CDR3 runs to 13 residues. V dropped 1 base and J dropped 7 bases, with 10 bases sitting between them. Written as DNA, the CDR3 is TGTGCCAGCAGCTTAGGGGGACATCTTGAAGCTTTCTTT. This gives the protein CASSLGGHLEAFF.

V usage is TRBV6-5 and J usage is TRBJ1-2; no firm D call. Per germline, CDR1 MNHEY and CDR2 SVGAGI. The CDR3 is 15 residues long. V lost 0 bases to trimming and J lost 2 bases, with 10 bases between them. The CDR3 reads CASSYSRAVNYGYTF. CDR3 sequence (DNA): TGTGCCAGCAGTTACTCAAGGGCAGTAAACTATGGCTACACCTTC.

The chain links TRBV28 to TRBJ1-2; TRBD1 aligns across 7 bases. Germline V lookup: CDR1 MDHEN, CDR2 SYDVKM. This CDR3 spans 13 amino acids. V was clipped by 6 bases and J by 5 bases; unmatched bases: 6. In DNA form, the CDR3 reads TGTGCCAGCAGCAACACAGGGGTTTATGGCTACACCTTC. Its protein is CASSNTGVYGYTF.

The V and J genes are TRBV20-1 and TRBJ1-4, with D tentatively TRBD1 (5 bases). There are 11 residues in the CDR3. Trimming left V 5 bases short and J 8 bases short, with 9 bases between. Germline CDR1 and CDR2: DFQATT and SNEGSKA (reference sequence). The DNA of the CDR3 is TGCAGTGCTTCCAGACAGGAAAAACTGTTTTTT. This sequence encodes CSASRQEKLFF.

The chain recombines TRBV18 with TRBJ2-2, with 7 bases aligning to TRBD1. The trim removed 3 bases at V and 3 bases at J, leaving 4 bases unmatched. The CDR3 spans 15 residues. The germline V gene encodes CDR1 KGHSH and CDR2 LQKENI. The CDR3 reads CASSPETGYTGELFF. CDR3 DNA sequence: TGTGCCAGCTCACCCGAGACAGGGTACACCGGGGAGCTGTTTTTT.

This clone was recorded once. The gene calls are TRBV18 and TRBJ2-1; TRBD2 matches 12 bases. This CDR3 comprises 15 residues. CDR1 is KGHSH, CDR2 LQKENI, per germline. After removal of 5 bases from V and 9 bases from J, the junction contained 8 bases not matched to a gene. The CDR3 loop is CASSFRLAGEGEQFF. The CDR3 bases are TGTGCCAGCTCATTCCGACTAGCGGGAGAAGGTGAGCAGTTCTTC. Using reference TRBV18 and TRBJ2-1 for the parts outside the CDR3, the full variable domain is NAGVMQNPRHLVRRRGQEARLRCSPMKGHSHVYWYRQLPEEGLKFMVYLQKENIIDESGMPKERFSAEFPKEGPSILRIQQVVRGDSAAYFCASSFRLAGEGEQFFGPGTRLTVL.

The V and J genes are TRBV4-3 and TRBJ2-3; D is undetermined. Germline assignment: CDR1 LGHNA and CDR2 YSLEER. V lost 0 bases and J 1 base, leaving 11 bases between the germline ends. This CDR3 is 16 amino acids long. In nucleotides, the CDR3 is TGCGCCAGCAGCCAAGATCGGCTAGTGGGCACAGATACGCAGTATTTT. Translated: CASSQDRLVGTDTQYF.

The chain uses TRBV14 and TRBJ1-2; no firm D call. CDR1 SGHDN and CDR2 FVKESK come from the germline V gene. Trimming cost V 1 base and J 4 bases, with 13 bases left between them. The CDR3 has 15 residues. CDR3 sequence reads: CASSQGVWAPYGYTF. In DNA form, the CDR3 reads TGTGCCAGCAGCCAAGGTGTCTGGGCGCCCTATGGCTACACCTTC.

V usage is TRBV29-1 and J usage is TRBJ2-3; 11 nucleotides match TRBD1. Trimming removed 6 bases from V and 4 bases from J; junction bases left unmatched: 9. The CDR3 totals 15 residues. The germline V gene encodes CDR1 SQVTM and CDR2 ANQGSEA. CDR3 coding DNA: TGCAGCGTCGCAACAGGACAGGGGGCCGCAGATACGCAGTATTTT. Amino acids: CSVATGQGAADTQYF.

This clone came up once. J is TRBJ2-7 and V is TRBV5-1; D is perhaps TRBD1 or TRBD2 (5 bases each). Trimming removed 4 bases at V and 5 bases at J, with 22 bases between. The V gene's germline CDR1 is SGHRS and CDR2 YFSETQ. The CDR3 covers 16 residues. CDR3 protein: CASSPATWGMMDEQYF. As DNA, the CDR3 is TGCGCCAGCAGCCCTGCAACGTGGGGGATGATGGACGAGCAGTACTTC. The whole variable domain, remainder taken from reference TRBV5-1 and TRBJ2-7, is KAGVTQTPRYLIKTRGQQVTLSCSPISGHRSVSWYQQTPGQGLQFLFEYFSETQRNKGNFPGRFSGRQFSNSRSEMNVSTLELGDSALYLCASSPATWGMMDEQYFGPGTRLTVT.

J is TRBJ2-6 and V is TRBV9; D possibly corresponds to TRBD1 (6 bases). Germline CDR1 reads SGDLS; CDR2 reads YYNGEE. Trimming cost V 0 bases and J 12 bases, with 19 bases left between them. The CDR3 runs 16 residues. This CDR3 is CASSVDPMLTGRVLTF. CDR3 coding DNA: TGTGCCAGCAGCGTAGACCCGATGTTGACAGGTCGCGTCCTGACTTTC.

This chain uses TRBV6-5 with TRBJ2-4; 8 positions match TRBD2. Germline V gene data show CDR1 as MNHEY and CDR2 as SVGAGI. The CDR3 consists of 16 residues. Trimming cost V 0 bases and J 3 bases; bases outside gene matches: 4. The CDR3 loop reads CASSYSLSGNKNIQYF. DNA of the CDR3: TGTGCCAGCAGTTACTCCCTTAGCGGGAACAAAAACATTCAGTACTTC.

J is TRBJ1-5 and V is TRBV4-2; 8 bases fit TRBD1. Germline V gene lookup returns CDR1 LGHNA and CDR2 YNFKEQ. The junction had 8 bases not matched to a gene; V was cut back by 1 base and J by 0 bases. The CDR3 is 18 residues long. This CDR3 reads CASSQVKGRGHSNQPQHF. In DNA form, the CDR3 reads TGTGCCAGCAGCCAAGTTAAGGGCAGGGGGCATAGCAATCAGCCCCAGCATTTT.

This chain joins TRBV5-1 and TRBJ2-7; D not resolved. The CDR3 is 14 residues long. Per the germline V gene, CDR1 is SGHRS and CDR2 is YFSETQ. V lost 3 bases to trimming and J lost 6 bases, with 16 bases between them. Written as DNA, the CDR3 is TGCGCCAGCAGCTACACCCAGGCGATAGGCGAGCAGTACTTC. Encoded protein: CASSYTQAIGEQYF.

The rearrangement links TRBV5-1 to TRBJ2-2; D call uncertain. V lost 6 bases to trimming and J lost 4 bases, with 16 bases between them. The CDR3 covers 15 residues. Germline V lookup: CDR1 SGHRS, CDR2 YFSETQ. The CDR3 DNA sequence: TGCGCCAGCATGACGAGCGCCTCCGTCACCGGGGAGCTGTTTTTT. Its protein product is CASMTSASVTGELFF. The complete variable domain, with remaining parts taken from reference TRBV5-1 and TRBJ2-2, reads KAGVTQTPRYLIKTRGQQVTLSCSPISGHRSVSWYQQTPGQGLQFLFEYFSETQRNKGNFPGRFSGRQFSNSRSEMNVSTLELGDSALYLCASMTSASVTGELFFGEGSRLTVL.

J is TRBJ1-1 and V is TRBV4-3; tentative D call: TRBD1 (5 bases). The CDR3 totals 15 residues. CDR1 is LGHNA, CDR2 YSLEER, per germline. The germline V and J ends were trimmed by 4 bases and 1 base, with 13 bases remaining between them. DNA of the CDR3: TGCGCCAGCAGCCTTGGGCAGGGCCCGAACACTGAAGCTTTCTTT. This translates into CASSLGQGPNTEAFF.

The chain carries TRBV28 and TRBJ2-7; D is possibly TRBD1 (6 bases). Per germline, CDR1 MDHEN and CDR2 SYDVKM. This CDR3 has 15 residues. V shed 2 bases and J shed 2 bases, with 13 bases lying between them. CDR3 sequence reads: CASSLGGLLAYEQYF. The CDR3 DNA is TGTGCCAGCAGTTTAGGGGGCCTTTTAGCCTACGAGCAGTACTTC.

With respect to this clone: Additional DNA sequences in this sample encode the identical CDR3. V gene TRBV18 combines with J gene TRBJ2-5, with D perhaps TRBD1 or TRBD2 (5 bases each). CDR1 KGHSH and CDR2 LQKENI come from the germline V gene. V gave up 2 bases and J gave up 2 bases, with 9 bases separating them. The CDR3 sequence is 14 residues long. CDR3 region: CASSPGGLQETQYF. The CDR3 region has the DNA TGTGCCAGCTCACCAGGGGGATTACAAGAGACCCAGTACTTC.

V usage is TRBV18 and J usage is TRBJ2-3; TRBD2 agrees at 10 bases. Trimming at V came to 5 bases and at J to 2 bases, leaving 4 bases not matched to a gene. Looked up from germline, CDR1 is KGHSH and CDR2 is LQKENI. The length of the CDR3 is 15 residues. The CDR3, as DNA: TGTGCCAGCTCAGACCTAGCGGGAGCCACAGATACGCAGTATTTT. It is translated as CASSDLAGATDTQYF.

The genes are TRBV29-1 and TRBJ2-7; D call uncertain. The CDR3 contains 11 residues. Germline V gene sequence: CDR1 SQVTM, CDR2 ANQGSEA. V lost 7 bases, J lost 1 base, and 8 bases lay in between. Here the CDR3 reads CSGRDSYEQYF. For the CDR3, the DNA is TGCAGCGGAAGGGATTCCTACGAGCAGTACTTC.

Here the CDR3 reads CASSPLGLAETQYF. As DNA, the CDR3 is TGTGCCAGCAGTCCTTTGGGGCTAGCGGAGACCCAGTACTTC. The V call is TRBV9, the J call TRBJ2-5, with TRBD2 as a possible D gene (6 bases). CDR1 and CDR2 from the germline V gene are SGDLS and YYNGEE. The CDR3 runs 14 residues. The V end lost 5 bases, the J end lost 5 bases, and 16 bases lay between the germline ends. The complete variable domain, with remaining parts taken from reference TRBV9 and TRBJ2-5, reads DSGVTQTPKHLITATGQRVTLRCSPRSGDLSVYWYQQSLDQGLQFLIQYYNGEERAKGNILERFSAQQFPDLHSELNLSSLELGDSALYFCASSPLGLAETQYFGPGTRLLVL.

The chain has TRBV2 and TRBJ1-1; 9 bases line up with TRBD1. This CDR3 has 15 amino acids. From germline, CDR1 is SNHLY and CDR2 FYNNEI. The V gene end was trimmed by 6 bases and the J gene end by 10 bases; junction bases not matched to a gene: 15. CDR3 in amino acids: CASSNTGGASSGAFF. The DNA of the CDR3 is TGTGCCAGCAGCAATACAGGGGGCGCATCCTCTGGAGCTTTCTTT. Filled out from reference TRBV2 and TRBJ1-1, the complete variable domain reads EPEVTQTPSHQVTQMGQEVILRCVPISNHLYFYWYRQILGQKVEFLVSFYNNEISEKSEIFDDQFSVERPDGSNFTLKIRSTKLEDSAMYFCASSNTGGASSGAFFGQGTRLTVV.

The chain recombines TRBV19 with TRBJ1-1; D not certain. V gave up 5 bases and J gave up 1 base, with 14 bases separating them. From germline, CDR1 is LNHDA and CDR2 SQIVND (reference sequence). This CDR3 contains 15 residues. Here the CDR3 reads CASSPGKGPNTEAFF. CDR3 in DNA: TGTGCCAGTAGTCCGGGGAAAGGGCCGAACACTGAAGCTTTCTTT.

The V and J genes are TRBV7-2 and TRBJ2-7; possible D gene TRBD2, 5 bases. The germline gives CDR1 SGHTA, CDR2 FQGNSA. Trimming removed 1 base at V and 2 bases at J, with 12 bases between. The length of the CDR3 is 15 residues. The CDR3 DNA sequence: TGTGCCAGCAGCTTAGACCCGGGGTTGGCCTACGAGCAGTACTTC. Protein product: CASSLDPGLAYEQYF.

The chain is built from TRBV25-1 and TRBJ2-7; D gene uncertain. The CDR3 spans 12 residues. V shed 2 bases and J shed 5 bases, with 7 bases lying between them. CDR1 is MGHDK and CDR2 is SYGVNS in the germline V gene. CDR3 sequence (DNA): TGTGCCAGCAGTGAACGGTTCCACGAGCAGTACTTC. It codes for CASSERFHEQYF.

The rearrangement joins TRBV5-1 to TRBJ2-1; D gene unclear. Deletions cut 1 base from V and 5 bases from J, with 7 bases between. The CDR3 loop spans 13 amino acids. Germline loops: CDR1 SGHRS, CDR2 YFSETQ. CDR3 DNA sequence: TGCGCCAGCAGCTTGAAACAGCACAATGAGCAGTTCTTC. Its translation: CASSLKQHNEQFF.

J is TRBJ2-7 and V is TRBV27; 9 bases line up with TRBD1. The junction had 7 bases not matched to a gene; V was cut back by 6 bases and J by 1 base. This CDR3 contains 15 residues. CDR1 is MNHEY and CDR2 is SMNVEV in the germline V gene (reference sequence). This CDR3 reads CASSDRDRVSYEQYF. The CDR3 DNA reads TGTGCCAGCAGCGACCGGGACAGGGTGTCCTACGAGCAGTACTTC.

The chain couples TRBV27 to TRBJ2-7; 14 bases are a match to TRBD2. Trimming took 0 bases from V and 6 from J; bases not matched to a gene: 4. CDR3 length: 16 amino acids. Germline CDR1 and CDR2: MNHEY and SMNVEV (reference sequence). The CDR3 reads CASSLSTSGRAGEQYF. CDR3 coding DNA: TGTGCCAGCAGTTTATCGACTAGCGGGAGGGCCGGCGAGCAGTACTTC.

The rearrangement links TRBV15 to TRBJ2-5, with D possibly TRBD1 on 6 matching bases. CDR1 LNHNV and CDR2 YYDKDF come from the germline V gene (reference sequence). The CDR3 is 16 residues long. The V end lost 8 bases, the J end lost 4 bases, and 23 bases lay between the germline ends. DNA of the CDR3: TGTGCCACCCCGACCCCACAGGGACCCTTGGGAGAGACCCAGTACTTC. Encoded protein: CATPTPQGPLGETQYF.

The J gene is TRBJ2-5, the V gene TRBV9; D call uncertain. Germline CDR1 reads SGDLS; CDR2 reads YYNGEE. The CDR3 contains 15 residues. The V end lost 4 bases, the J end lost 1 base, and 14 bases lay between the germline ends. CDR3 amino acids: CASSLTHGRQETQYF. CDR3 DNA: TGTGCCAGCAGCTTAACTCACGGGCGCCAAGAGACCCAGTACTTC.

This chain connects TRBV7-9 to TRBJ2-3; maybe TRBD1 (6 bases). V gave up 5 bases and J gave up 2 bases, with 17 bases separating them. The germline V gene encodes CDR1 SEHNR and CDR2 FQNEAQ (reference sequence). The CDR3 length is 16 residues. Written as DNA, the CDR3 is TGTGCCAGCAGCCGACCAGGGGTCAAGTCCACAGATACGCAGTATTTT. This sequence encodes CASSRPGVKSTDTQYF.